This T cell receptor beta chain is drawn from a study of T-cell memory formation after mild COVID-19. TCRdb redid the calling of the 5' RACE reads with MiXCR, one entry per CDR3 protein. The table records 340,000 or so distinct CDR3 sequences, 13% of them present only once. Germline V lookup: CDR1 KGHDR, CDR2 SFDVKD. The CDR3 runs 15 residues. V lost 0 bases, J lost 8 bases, and 13 bases lay in between. There are a few counts of this clonotype. The receptor was derived from a man younger than 35 who had mild COVID-19 (a few samples of this study predate the infection). Cell type and time point are not known. The specimen sequenced was PBMCs or a T cell subset sorted from them (not recorded which). J is TRBJ2-1 and V is TRBV24-1; perhaps TRBD1 as D (6 bases). The CDR3 here is CATSDLVAGDDEQFF. The CDR3 region has the DNA TGTGCCACCAGTGATTTGGTGGCAGGGGATGATGAGCAGTTCTTC.